The text below deals with one T cell receptor (beta chain). Its target is not known. Via MiXCR, TCRdb re-called the reads, giving one row per CDR3 protein. This table holds 630,000 or so distinct CDR3 sequences, approximately 25% found once. This entry is derived from a study of T cell repertoires in cytomegalovirus infection. Study as a whole: CMV infection together with matching HLA type was indicated by public TCR beta signatures. Broader study findings: What dominated the ex vivo response were HLA-C-restricted CMV-specific TCR beta clonotypes. The cumulative frequency of public TCR beta families identified carriers of CMV plus the relevant HLA.

V lost 3 bases to trimming and J lost 12 bases; unmatched junction nucleotides: 5. The CDR3 is 13 residues long. Germline lookup yields CDR1 KGHDR and CDR2 SFDVKD. The sequence was collected from a human donor in good health (CMV status not recorded). Some clones in this sample may be carry-over from other donors' samples. The sample was CD8+ T cells from PBMCs. The V gene is TRBV24-1, the J gene TRBJ2-1, with 9 nucleotides matching TRBD2. DNA for the CDR3: TGTGCCACCAGTGATATTAGCGGGGGCCCGCAGTTCTTC. It specifies CATSDISGGPQFF.